Shown below are 8 T cell receptor beta chains from a single sample sequenced in a study of blood T cell repertoires in COVID-19. Measured with immunoSEQ multiplex PCR; TCRdb has only the in-frame clones, and not every one. The table has approximately 350,000 clones, around 89% seen once; the top ten hold 0.95% to 1.5%. Sample: peripheral blood. The source is a man aged 40-49 years with acute or convalescent COVID-19.

The rearrangement uses TRBV5-4 and TRBJ2-7; 11 bases align to TRBD1. CDR3 length equals 15 residues. Germline CDR1 is SGHNT and CDR2 is YYREEE (reference sequence). The V gene end was trimmed by 4 bases and the J gene end by 1 base; junction bases not matched to a gene: 4. This chain's CDR3 is CASSGGQGASYEQYF. For the CDR3, the DNA is TGTGCCAGCAGCGGCGGACAGGGGGCTTCCTACGAGCAGTACTTC.

The chain recombines TRBV27 with TRBJ2-1; 7 bases align to TRBD1. The CDR3 is 13 residues long. Germline lookup yields CDR1 MNHEY and CDR2 SMNVEV (reference sequence). V was clipped by 8 bases and J by 3 bases; unmatched bases: 4. CDR3 region: CASGYRGYNEQFF. CDR3 in DNA: TGTGCCAGCGGATACAGGGGCTACAATGAGCAGTTCTTC.

This rearrangement joins TRBV5-6 to TRBJ2-5; 8 bases fit TRBD1. This CDR3 has 15 residues. CDR1 is SGHDT and CDR2 is YYEEEE in the germline V gene. Trimming removed 6 bases from V and 4 bases from J; junction bases left unmatched: 11. The CDR3 bases are TGTGCCAGCACCCCCTGGGACAGGAGGGGAGAGACCCAGTACTTC. This translates into CASTPWDRRGETQYF.

The V and J genes are TRBV6-4 and TRBJ1-1; D unresolved. This CDR3 has 15 residues. In germline, CDR1 is MRHNA, CDR2 SNTAGT. V was shortened by 4 bases and J by 6 bases, with 18 bases between the two germline ends. The CDR3 DNA is TGTGCCAGCAGTGTCTCACCTCAAACGGGGTCTGAAGCTTTCTTT. Protein sequence: CASSVSPQTGSEAFF.

This sequence joins TRBV15 and TRBJ2-2; 8 bases fit TRBD1. The CDR3 runs to 17 residues. The germline CDR1 and CDR2 sequences are LNHNV and YYDKDF (reference sequence). Unmatched junction bases numbered 5, after V lost 0 bases and J lost 2 bases. The CDR3 spells CATSRDRGTGNTGELFF. In DNA form, the CDR3 reads TGTGCCACCAGCAGAGATCGGGGGACAGGAAACACCGGGGAGCTGTTTTTT.

The table lists this clone with a few counts. The rearrangement joins TRBV2 to TRBJ2-4, with D possibly being TRBD1 (6 bases). The ends were cut back, 8 bases at V and 0 bases at J, with 8 bases in the middle. The CDR3 has 13 residues. Per the germline V gene, CDR1 is SNHLY and CDR2 is FYNNEI. CDR3 sequence: CASGQSAKNIQYF. The CDR3 DNA reads as TGTGCCAGCGGACAGTCAGCCAAAAACATTCAGTACTTC.

This chain connects TRBV5-6 to TRBJ1-1; D perhaps matches TRBD1 (5 bases). CDR1 is SGHDT, CDR2 YYEEEE, per germline. V was shortened by 2 bases and J by 1 base, with 15 bases between the two germline ends. This CDR3 comprises 16 residues. This chain's CDR3 is CASSLRTTNKNTEAFF. CDR3 coding DNA: TGTGCCAGCAGCTTAAGGACAACGAATAAGAACACTGAAGCTTTCTTT.

This clone was seen only once. This chain uses TRBV4-3 with TRBJ2-7; a possible D gene is TRBD2 (5 bases). The CDR3 is made up of 13 amino acids. CDR1 LGHNA and CDR2 YSLEER come from the germline V gene. V dropped 0 bases and J dropped 6 bases, with 9 bases sitting between them. As DNA, the CDR3 is TGCGCCAGCAGCCAAGATAATCGGGGCGAGCAGTACTTC. Translated, it gives CASSQDNRGEQYF.